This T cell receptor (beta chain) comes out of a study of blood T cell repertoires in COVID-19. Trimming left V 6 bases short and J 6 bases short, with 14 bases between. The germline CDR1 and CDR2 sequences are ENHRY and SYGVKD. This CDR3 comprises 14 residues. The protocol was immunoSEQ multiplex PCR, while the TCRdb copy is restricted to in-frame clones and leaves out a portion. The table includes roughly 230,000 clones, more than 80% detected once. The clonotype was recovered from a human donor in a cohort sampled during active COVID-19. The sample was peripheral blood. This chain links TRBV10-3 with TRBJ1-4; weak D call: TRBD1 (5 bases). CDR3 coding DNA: TGTGCCATCAGCTACGGCGGGGGGGATGAAAAACTGTTTTTT. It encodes CAISYGGGDEKLFF.